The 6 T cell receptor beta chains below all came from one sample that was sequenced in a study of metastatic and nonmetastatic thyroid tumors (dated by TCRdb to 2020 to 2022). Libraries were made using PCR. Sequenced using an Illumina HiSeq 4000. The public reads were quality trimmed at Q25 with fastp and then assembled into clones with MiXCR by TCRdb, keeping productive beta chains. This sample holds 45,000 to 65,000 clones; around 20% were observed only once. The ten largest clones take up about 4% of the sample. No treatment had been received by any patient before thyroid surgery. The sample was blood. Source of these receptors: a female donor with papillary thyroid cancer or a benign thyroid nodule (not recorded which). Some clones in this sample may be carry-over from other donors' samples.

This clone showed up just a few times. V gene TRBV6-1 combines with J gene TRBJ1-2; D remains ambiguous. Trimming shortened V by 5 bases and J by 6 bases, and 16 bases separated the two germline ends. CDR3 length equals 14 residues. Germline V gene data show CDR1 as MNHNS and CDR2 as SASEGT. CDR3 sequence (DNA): TGTGCCAGCAGTTGGAGACGGCGCCTGGATGGCTACACCTTC. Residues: CASSWRRRLDGYTF.

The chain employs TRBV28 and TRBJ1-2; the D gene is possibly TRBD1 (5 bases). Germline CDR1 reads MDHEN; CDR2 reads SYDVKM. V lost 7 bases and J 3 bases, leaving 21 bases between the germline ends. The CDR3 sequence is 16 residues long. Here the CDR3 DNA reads TGTGCCAGCATTCCCCCACAGACAGTTTATGACTATGGCTACACCTTC. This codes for CASIPPQTVYDYGYTF.

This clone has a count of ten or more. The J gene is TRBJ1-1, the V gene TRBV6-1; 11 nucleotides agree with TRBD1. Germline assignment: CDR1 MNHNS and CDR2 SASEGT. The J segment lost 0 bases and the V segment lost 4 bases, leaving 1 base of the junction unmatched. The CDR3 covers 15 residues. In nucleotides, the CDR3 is TGTGCCAGCAGTGGGACAGGGGGCCTGAACACTGAAGCTTTCTTT. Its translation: CASSGTGGLNTEAFF.

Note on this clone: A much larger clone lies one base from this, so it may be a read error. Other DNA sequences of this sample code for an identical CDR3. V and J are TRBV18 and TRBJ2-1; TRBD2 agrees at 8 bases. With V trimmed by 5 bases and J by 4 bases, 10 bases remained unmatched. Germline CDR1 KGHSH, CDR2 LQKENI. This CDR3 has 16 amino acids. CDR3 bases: TGTGCCAGCTCATTACATAATAGCGGGGCATACAATGAGCAGTTCTTC. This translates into CASSLHNSGAYNEQFF.

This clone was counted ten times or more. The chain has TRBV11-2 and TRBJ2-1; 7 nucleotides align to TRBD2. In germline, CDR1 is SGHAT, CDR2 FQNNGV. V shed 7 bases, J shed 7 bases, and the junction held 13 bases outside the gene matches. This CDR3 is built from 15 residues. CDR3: CASTLTSTGGNEQFF. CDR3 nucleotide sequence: TGTGCCAGCACCCTGACTAGTACGGGGGGAAATGAGCAGTTCTTC.

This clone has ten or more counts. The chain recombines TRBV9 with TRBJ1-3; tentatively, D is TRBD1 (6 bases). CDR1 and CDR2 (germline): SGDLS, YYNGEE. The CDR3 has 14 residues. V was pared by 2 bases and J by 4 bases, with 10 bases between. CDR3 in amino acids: CASSVQGIGNTIYF. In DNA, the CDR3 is TGTGCCAGCAGCGTTCAGGGGATAGGAAACACCATATATTTT.